The 9 T cell receptor beta chains below come from one sample, sequenced in a study of immune evolution from preneoplasia to lung adenocarcinoma (dated by TCRdb to the early 2020s). Library preparation employed the immunoSEQ multiplex PCR assay. TCRdb carries this immuneACCESS record with in-frame sequences only. Its versions omit some clonotypes, under half of them owing to an unresolved V gene in the studies checked, with the rest unexplained. This sample gives around 39,000 clones in total; roughly 71% of them show up just once. In total, the top ten clones hold about 6.5% of the sample. Sequenced material: FFPE invasive lung adenocarcinoma tissue. Interpreted using the paper, the cell subset or site label stands for: frankly invasive lung adenocarcinoma (ADC). The receptors were gathered from a person between 60 and 69 years old with lung adenocarcinoma.

This clone was seen only once. For the CDR3, the DNA is TGTGCCAGCAGGAGGGGACAGCAAACTAACACTGAAGCTTTCTTT. This codes for CASRRGQQTNTEAFF. The chain couples TRBV9 to TRBJ1-1; 7 bases align to TRBD1. Germline assignment: CDR1 SGDLS and CDR2 YYNGEE. The CDR3 extends over 15 amino acids. J was trimmed by 2 bases and V by 5 bases; bases with no gene match: 9.

The chain combines TRBV18 with TRBJ2-3; D perhaps matches TRBD2 (6 bases). CDR3 length equals 14 residues. CDR1 is KGHSH and CDR2 is LQKENI in the germline V gene. V was shortened by 3 bases and J by 3 bases, with 10 bases between the two germline ends. The CDR3 is CASSPLGGTDTQYF. CDR3 DNA sequence: TGTGCCAGCTCACCGCTCGGGGGTACAGATACGCAGTATTTT.

CDR3 in amino acids: CASSESGTFDTGELFF. CDR3 sequence (DNA): TGTGCCAGCAGCGAGTCCGGGACTTTCGACACCGGGGAGCTGTTTTTT. This chain links TRBV6-4 with TRBJ2-2; TRBD2 might be the D (6 bases). The CDR3 is 16 amino acids. The V gene's germline CDR1 is MRHNA and CDR2 SNTAGT. V was pared by 6 bases and J by 3 bases, with 17 bases between.

The chain couples TRBV5-4 to TRBJ2-7, with 9 bases matching TRBD2. V lost 4 bases and J lost 5; bases outside the gene matches: 7. The CDR3 is 14 amino acids. Per germline, CDR1 SGHNT and CDR2 YYREEE (reference sequence). This CDR3 reads CASSAGLASNEQYF. CDR3 nucleotides: TGTGCCAGCAGCGCCGGACTAGCGTCGAACGAGCAGTACTTC.

The chain recombines TRBV27 with TRBJ2-1; unclear D gene. The CDR3 length is 14 residues. CDR1 is MNHEY, CDR2 SMNVEV, per germline (reference sequence). Trimming left V 5 bases short and J 4 bases short, with 12 bases between. As DNA, the CDR3 is TGTGCCAGCAGTAAGGTTCTCGGGTACAATGAGCAGTTCTTC. Residues: CASSKVLGYNEQFF.

This clone was picked up one time. The chain uses TRBV7-9 and TRBJ2-3, with D perhaps TRBD1 (5 bases). The V end lost 1 base, the J end lost 4 bases, and 12 bases lay between the germline ends. This CDR3 has 15 residues. CDR1 and CDR2 from the germline V gene are SEHNR and FQNEAQ (reference sequence). The CDR3, as DNA: TGTGCCAGCAGCTTAGGGCAGGGTATGGCAGATACGCAGTATTTT. This codes for CASSLGQGMADTQYF.

This clone was detected only a few times. The chain recombines TRBV5-4 with TRBJ2-5, with no clear D. The CDR3 has 14 residues. The germline V gene encodes CDR1 SGHNT and CDR2 YYREEE (reference sequence). The V end was cut by 0 bases, the J end by 3 bases, with 9 bases between. The CDR3 DNA follows: TGTGCCAGCAGCTTGGTACGCGGAGAAGAGACCCAGTACTTC. The encoded protein is CASSLVRGEETQYF. The full variable domain, rest sourced from reference TRBV5-4 and TRBJ2-5, is ETGVTQSPTHLIKTRGQQVTLRCSSQSGHNTVSWYQQALGQGPQFIFQYYREEENGRGNFPPRFSGLQFPNYSSELNVNALELDDSALYLCASSLVRGEETQYFGPGTRLLVL.

The chain uses TRBV5-4 and TRBJ1-2; D is possibly TRBD1 (5 bases). The CDR3 has 18 residues. Trimming stripped 4 bases from V and 8 bases from J, with 30 bases between. The germline CDR1 and CDR2 sequences are SGHNT and YYREEE (reference sequence). CDR3 coding DNA: TGTGCCAGCAGCGAGGGCGGGATAGGGGCCTCGAGCCGAGGAGGCTACACCTTC. Amino acids: CASSEGGIGASSRGGYTF.

V and J are TRBV9 and TRBJ1-2; 12 bases map to TRBD1. CDR3 length: 17 residues. V trimming: 3 bases; J trimming: 4 bases; junction bases outside the gene matches: 10. The germline gives CDR1 SGDLS, CDR2 YYNGEE. CDR3 protein: CASSDGTGGARGYGYTF. The CDR3 DNA reads TGTGCCAGCAGCGACGGGACAGGGGGCGCGCGGGGCTATGGCTACACCTTC.